The T cell receptor (beta chain) described here comes from a study of T-cell memory formation after mild COVID-19. On the study more broadly: Clusters of TCRs were largely donor specific. Study-level findings and limits: Cross-reactive memory seemingly joined, as some responding clones were found in pre-infection memory. Balance between CD4 and CD8 was seen in clones contracting day 15 to 85, and a CD4+ lean was seen in later expanders.

5'RACE primed at constant segments yielded TCR alpha and TCR beta cDNA libraries bearing sample barcodes and UMIs. TCRdb reprocessed the 5' RACE reads with MiXCR, giving one entry per CDR3 protein. The repertoire holds more than 400,000 distinct CDR3 sequences, with 15% to 20% as singletons. This clonotype was observed a few times. Its antigen is unknown. With 4 bases removed from V and 2 bases from J, the gap between germline ends came to 14 bases. The V gene's germline CDR1 is SEHNR and CDR2 FQNEAQ (reference sequence). This CDR3 has 15 amino acids. The chain is built from TRBV7-9 and TRBJ1-2; D gene uncertain. This TCR derives from an adult woman who had mild COVID-19 (a few samples of this study predate the infection). Cell type and time point are not known. Material: PBMCs or a T cell subset sorted from them (not recorded which). The CDR3 DNA follows: TGTGCCAGCAGCTCCATTCGGGAAAAAAACTATGGCTACACCTTC. Translating gives CASSSIREKNYGYTF. The whole variable domain, remainder taken from reference TRBV7-9 and TRBJ1-2, is DTGVSQNPRHKITKRGQNVTFRCDPISEHNRLYWYRQTLGQGPEFLTYFQNEAQLEKSRLLSDRFSAERPKGSFSTLEIQRTEQGDSAMYLCASSSIREKNYGYTFGSGTRLTVV.